This section outlines one T cell receptor beta chain sequence together with its context. Its antigen is not known. This entry belongs to a study of lymphopenia after photon versus proton radiotherapy. The study, taken as a whole, reports: Post-nadir TCR diversity decline inversely tracked overall survival among those who died. Oligoclonal CD8+ Temra expansion after nadir drove photon patients' diversity drop.

The protocol was immunoSEQ multiplex PCR, while the TCRdb copy is restricted to in-frame clones and leaves out a portion. The profile shows approximately 70,000 clones, roughly 90% of them singletons. In germline, CDR1 is SEHNR, CDR2 FQNEAQ (reference sequence). V dropped 1 base and J dropped 6; count of bases not matched to a gene: 2. This CDR3 has 14 amino acids. This sequence was found in a man older than 75 with esophageal cancer. Source: peripheral blood, taken from a patient treated with proton-based radiotherapy. The rearrangement links TRBV7-9 to TRBJ2-3; 9 nucleotides match TRBD2. This CDR3 reads CASSLVAGVDTQYF. For the CDR3, the DNA is TGTGCCAGCAGCTTAGTAGCGGGAGTGGATACGCAGTATTTT.